This TCR beta chain was profiled in a study of blood T cell repertoires in COVID-19. Sequencing was performed with immunoSEQ multiplex PCR; in TCRdb, only in-frame clones are kept and a portion is missing. The sample includes some 140,000 clones, more than 75% of them seen just once. This clone was seen just once. The receptor was isolated from an elderly man with acute or convalescent COVID-19. The sequencing sample was made of peripheral blood.

CDR3: CASRLPGKGQDEAFF. The DNA of the CDR3 is TGCGCCAGCAGACTACCGGGCAAGGGGCAGGATGAAGCTTTCTTT. This rearrangement joins TRBV5-1 to TRBJ1-1; perhaps TRBD1 as D (5 bases). The CDR3 is made up of 15 amino acids. V lost 5 bases, J lost 7 bases, and 21 bases lay in between. Germline CDR1 is SGHRS and CDR2 is YFSETQ.